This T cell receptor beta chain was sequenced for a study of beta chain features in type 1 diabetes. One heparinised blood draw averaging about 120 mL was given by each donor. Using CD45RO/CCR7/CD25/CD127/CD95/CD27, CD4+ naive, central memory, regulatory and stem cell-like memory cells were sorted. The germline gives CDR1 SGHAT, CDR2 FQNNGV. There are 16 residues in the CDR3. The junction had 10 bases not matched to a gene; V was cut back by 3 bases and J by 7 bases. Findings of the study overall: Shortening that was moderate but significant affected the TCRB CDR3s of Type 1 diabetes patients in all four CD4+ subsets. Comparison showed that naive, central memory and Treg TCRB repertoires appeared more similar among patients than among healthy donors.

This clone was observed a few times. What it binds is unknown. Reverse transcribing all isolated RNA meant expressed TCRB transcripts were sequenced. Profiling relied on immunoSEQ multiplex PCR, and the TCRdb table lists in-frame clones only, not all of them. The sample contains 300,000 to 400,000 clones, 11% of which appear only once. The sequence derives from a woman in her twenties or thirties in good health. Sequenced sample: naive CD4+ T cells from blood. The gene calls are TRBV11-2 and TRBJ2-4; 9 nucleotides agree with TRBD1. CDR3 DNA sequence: TGTGCCAGCAGCTTTCTGGGACAGGGAGGAGAGAACATTCAGTACTTC. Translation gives CASSFLGQGGENIQYF.